This T cell receptor (beta chain) was identified in a study of T cells in Graves' hyperthyroidism and ophthalmopathy. This clonotype has a count of ten or more. The antigen is undetermined. The CDR3 consists of 13 residues. Trimming stripped 3 bases from V and 6 bases from J, with 9 bases between. TCR beta CDR3 region amplification was performed from RNA transcripts. HTBI primers were employed in a first-round RT-PCR of the TCR CDR3. One entry per CDR3 protein results from TCRdb running MiXCR on the multiplex PCR reads. The table records approximately 430,000 distinct CDR3 sequences, around 14% of them present only once. Broader study findings: Most clonotypes expanded in thyroid above 0.001 were likewise present in blood.

The sequencing sample was made of blood. The receptor comes from a woman under 30 with Graves' hyperthyroidism. This sequence joins TRBV12-3 or TRBV12-4 and TRBJ2-1; D is ambiguous. This CDR3 is CASSFALLNEQFF. DNA of the CDR3: TGTGCCAGCAGTTTCGCACTGCTCAATGAGCAGTTCTTC.